This T cell receptor beta chain was identified in a study of T cell responses to AZD1222 COVID-19 vaccine. The method was immunoSEQ multiplex PCR; TCRdb's version includes in-frame clones alone and lacks a portion of them. The sample lists some 120,000 clones, roughly 87% occurring once. Germline V gives CDR1 MNHEY, CDR2 SMNVEV (reference sequence). CDR3 length equals 17 residues. As regards this clone: At one end the junction does not follow the germline gene, possibly because of a read error.

The sequence derives from an adult in good health. The rearrangement uses TRBV27 and TRBJ1-5, with TRBD1 identical over 10 bases. The specimen comprised peripheral blood, sampled on day 0 of AZD1222 vaccination. CDR3 residues: CASSLSPGTGGNQPQHF. The CDR3 nucleotides are TGTGCCAGCAGTCTATCTCCCGGGACAGGGGGCAATCAGCCCCAGCATTTT.